These 8 T cell receptor beta chains were all obtained from the same sample, sequenced in a study of sequential checkpoint blockade in melanoma. Clones were read by immunoSEQ multiplex PCR, and TCRdb kept only the in-frame ones, dropping some. The sample yields approximately 4,500 clones, roughly 22% seen once. The sample's treatment: randomized to nivolumab then ipilimumab (arm A) or the reverse (arm B). Sample: tumor tissue (inferred from file names), taken from a patient given nivolumab and ipilimumab in sequence. The receptors derive from a human donor with melanoma.

This clone turned up a few times. The V call is TRBV6-8, the J call TRBJ2-7; D is undetermined. V was cut by 1 base and J by 0 bases, with 1 base left in between. Germline V lookup: CDR1 MNHGY, CDR2 SAAAGT. This CDR3 region has 12 residues. This chain's CDR3 is CASSYYSYEQYF. As DNA, the CDR3 is TGTGCCAGCAGTTACTACTCCTACGAGCAGTACTTC.

V and J are TRBV5-1 and TRBJ1-1, with 11 bases that match TRBD1. Trimming cost V 4 bases and J 0 bases; bases outside gene matches: 5. Germline V gives CDR1 SGHRS, CDR2 YFSETQ. The CDR3 sequence is 16 residues long. The CDR3 sequence: CASSPDRGLMNTEAFF. The CDR3 DNA reads as TGCGCCAGCAGCCCGGACAGGGGGCTCATGAACACTGAAGCTTTCTTT.

Relative to its sample, this clone is medium-sized. The DNA of the CDR3 is TGTGCCAGCAGCTTAAACGGGGGGGATAATTCACCCCTCCACTTT. Residues: CASSLNGGDNSPLHF. The chain links TRBV11-3 to TRBJ1-6; perhaps TRBD1 as D (5 bases). From germline, CDR1 is SGHNT and CDR2 YENEEA. The CDR3 contains 15 residues. Trimming cost V 2 bases and J 5 bases, with 10 bases left between them.

Of note for this clone: The junction does not match germline at one end; this may be a read error. The V call is TRBV6-8, the J call TRBJ1-1; the match to TRBD1 covers 8 bases. Looked up from germline, CDR1 is MNHGY and CDR2 is SAAAGT. CDR3 size: 15 residues. The DNA for the CDR3 is TGTGCCATCAGTTCTGCAGGGGGCGAGGGCACTGAAGCTTTCTTT. Protein: CAISSAGGEGTEAFF.

This clone has at least ten counts. The V gene is TRBV11-3, the J gene TRBJ1-6, with D perhaps matching TRBD1 (5 bases). This CDR3 has 17 amino acids. CDR1 SGHNT and CDR2 YENEEA come from the germline V gene. V gave up 3 bases and J gave up 1 base, with 13 bases separating them. CDR3 nucleotide sequence: TGTGCCAGCAGCTTGTCAGGGTCTGGGTCCTATAATTCACCCCTCCACTTT. Translating it yields CASSLSGSGSYNSPLHF.

This rearrangement joins TRBV6-8 to TRBJ2-7; weak D call: TRBD1 (6 bases). This CDR3 is built from 12 residues. The germline gives CDR1 MNHGY, CDR2 SAAAGT. Trimming removed 4 bases at V and 3 bases at J, with 7 bases between. For the CDR3, the DNA is TGTGCCAGCAGTTCACAGGGCTACGAGCAGTACTTC. Translating gives CASSSQGYEQYF.

This clone was detected only a few times. The genes are TRBV11-3 and TRBJ2-1, with TRBD2 matching 16 bases. This CDR3 region has 17 residues. CDR1 and CDR2 from the germline V gene are SGHNT and YENEEA. Trimming at V came to 5 bases and at J to 8 bases, leaving 9 bases not matched to a gene. CDR3 in DNA: TGTGCCAGCAGCCCAGCAGGGACTAGCGGGGGGGAACATGAGCAGTTCTTC. Translation gives CASSPAGTSGGEHEQFF.

This clone was detected a few times. The chain is built from TRBV5-1 and TRBJ2-7, with 11 nucleotides matching TRBD2. V was pared by 4 bases and J by 2 bases, with 8 bases of the junction left unmatched. The V gene's germline CDR1 is SGHRS and CDR2 YFSETQ. The CDR3 length is 16 residues. The DNA of the CDR3 is TGCGCCAGCAGCCCGGGGGGACTAGCGGTGGCCTACGAGCAGTACTTC. This gives the protein CASSPGGLAVAYEQYF.